The clone carrying this TCR beta chain showed up just a few times. Antigen: not known. Mismatch with germline at one junction end may stem from a read error. Time point denoted: pre-sensitization, week 0. Documented treatment: therapeutic diphenylcyclopropenone sensitization with weekly scalp DPC. This entry comes from a study of human T cells and chemical hapten exposure. Study summary: Women made up most patients, who had alopecia areata, totalis or universalis. Study results and limitations: Versus controls, expanded TCRs had significantly more large CDR3 similarity clusters.

The CDR3 has 13 residues. Germline V CDR1 and CDR2: LNHDA, SQIVND (reference sequence). The library tagged individual cDNA molecules with unique molecular identifiers. TCRdb reprocessed the RACE reads via MiXCR and lists one record per CDR3 protein. This repertoire shows around 56,000 distinct CDR3 sequences, roughly a tenth found once; its top ten account for around 9.5%. The clonotype originates from a man aged 40-49 years with alopecia areata. Some clones in this sample may be carry-over from other donors' samples. Sequencing used whole blood, obtained in connection with sensitization to the hapten diphenylcyclopropenone (DPC). The chain has TRBV19 and TRBJ2-7, with D tentatively TRBD1 (6 bases). CDR3 in amino acids: CANSITGQYEQYF. CDR3 nucleotide sequence: TGTGCCAATAGTATCACGGGACAATACGAGCAGTACTTC.